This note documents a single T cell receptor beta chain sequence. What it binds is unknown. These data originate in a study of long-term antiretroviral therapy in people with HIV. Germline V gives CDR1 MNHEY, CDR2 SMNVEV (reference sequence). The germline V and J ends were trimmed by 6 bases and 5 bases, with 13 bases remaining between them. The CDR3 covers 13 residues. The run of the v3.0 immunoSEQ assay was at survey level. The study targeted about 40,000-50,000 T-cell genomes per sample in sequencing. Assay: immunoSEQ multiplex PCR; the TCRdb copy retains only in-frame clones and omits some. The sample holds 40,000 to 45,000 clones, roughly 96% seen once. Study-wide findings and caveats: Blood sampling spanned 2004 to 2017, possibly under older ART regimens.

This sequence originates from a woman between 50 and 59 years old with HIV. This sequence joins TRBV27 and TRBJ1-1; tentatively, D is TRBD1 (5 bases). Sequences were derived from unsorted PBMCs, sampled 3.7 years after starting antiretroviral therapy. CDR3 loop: CASSAGGITEAFF. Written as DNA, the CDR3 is TGTGCCAGCAGCGCGGGGGGGATTACTGAAGCTTTCTTT.